Listed below are T cell receptor beta chains from one sample, sequenced in a study of shared clonotypes between healthy human individuals. Method: immunoSEQ multiplex PCR; TCRdb's copy keeps in-frame clones and lacks some. This sample has 2 million to 2.5 million clones, with 85% to 95% found just once. The sample was naive CD4+ T cells from PBMCs. These receptors were collected from a man aged 18 to 30 in good health. Some clones in this sample may be carry-over from other donors' samples. Each CDR3 is given with its conserved first and last residue. The order of the fields is clone size, J gene, V gene, D gene, CDR3 DNA, CDR3 protein. A D gene is named only where the DNA matches it firmly. Clone size is given for some rows only: seen once, a few or many times, or a class if the clone is expanded.

clone_size: .
j_call: TRBJ2-1
v_call: TRBV5-1
d_call: TRBD2
cdr3_nt: TGCGCCAGCAGCATAACTAGCGGGGGAGACTCCTACAATGAGCAGTTCTTC
cdr3_aa: CASSITSGGDSYNEQFF

clone_size: .
j_call: TRBJ1-1
v_call: TRBV5-1
d_call: .
cdr3_nt: TGCGCCAGCAGTCCAGGGGAGAACACTGAAGCTTTCTTT
cdr3_aa: CASSPGENTEAFF

clone_size: .
j_call: TRBJ2-7
v_call: TRBV6-1
d_call: .
cdr3_nt: TGTGCCAGCAGTGAGGCCGCTACCGGCTCCTACGAGCAGTACTTC
cdr3_aa: CASSEAATGSYEQYF

clone_size: once
j_call: TRBJ2-7
v_call: TRBV7-9
d_call: TRBD2
cdr3_nt: TGTGCCAGCAGCTCGACTAGCGGATCCTACGAGCAGTACTTC
cdr3_aa: CASSSTSGSYEQYF

clone_size: .
j_call: TRBJ1-2
v_call: TRBV19
d_call: .
cdr3_nt: TGTGCCAGTAGTCCCACCGGGGACTATGGCTACACCTTC
cdr3_aa: CASSPTGDYGYTF

clone_size: .
j_call: TRBJ1-1
v_call: TRBV15
d_call: .
cdr3_nt: TGTGCCACCAGCGTTCAGAGAGGGGTTACTGAAGCTTTCTTT
cdr3_aa: CATSVQRGVTEAFF

clone_size: once
j_call: TRBJ2-4
v_call: TRBV7-2
d_call: TRBD1
cdr3_nt: TGTGCCAGCAGCCAAAGGGGGCAGGCCAAAAACATTCAGTACTTC
cdr3_aa: CASSQRGQAKNIQYF

clone_size: .
j_call: TRBJ2-3
v_call: TRBV19
d_call: TRBD1
cdr3_nt: TGTGCCAGTAGTATTGAAGGGACAGGGATTTTGTATTTT
cdr3_aa: CASSIEGTGILYF

clone_size: once
j_call: TRBJ2-2
v_call: TRBV5-4
d_call: TRBD2
cdr3_nt: TGTGCCAGCAGCCGACTAGCGGGGGGGAACGGGGAGCTGTTTTTT
cdr3_aa: CASSRLAGGNGELFF

clone_size: .
j_call: TRBJ1-2
v_call: TRBV28
d_call: .
cdr3_nt: TGTGCCAGCAGTTTATCGGCTAGGGGCTATGGCTACACCTTC
cdr3_aa: CASSLSARGYGYTF

clone_size: .
j_call: TRBJ2-5
v_call: TRBV5-1
d_call: TRBD2
cdr3_nt: TGCGCCAGCAGCTTGGTTGGTAGCGGGACCCCACAGACCCAGTACTTC
cdr3_aa: CASSLVGSGTPQTQYF

clone_size: .
j_call: TRBJ1-5
v_call: TRBV30
d_call: .
cdr3_nt: TGTGCCTGGAGTATGGATAGCAATCAGCCCCAGCATTTT
cdr3_aa: CAWSMDSNQPQHF

clone_size: .
j_call: TRBJ2-2
v_call: TRBV7-2
d_call: .
cdr3_nt: TGTGCCAGCAGCCCAAGGTTCAGTAGGACCGGGGAGCTGTTTTTT
cdr3_aa: CASSPRFSRTGELFF

clone_size: .
j_call: TRBJ2-7
v_call: TRBV28
d_call: .
cdr3_nt: TGTGCCAGCTCAGTCCAGGGGGGCGAGCAGTACTTC
cdr3_aa: CASSVQGGEQYF

clone_size: .
j_call: TRBJ2-1
v_call: TRBV29-1
d_call: TRBD2
cdr3_nt: TGCAGCGTTGCGGGAGGGCCTGGGAACAATGAGCAGTTCTTC
cdr3_aa: CSVAGGPGNNEQFF

clone_size: .
j_call: TRBJ1-5
v_call: TRBV9
d_call: .
cdr3_nt: TGTGCCAGCAGCGTAAATGCCGGGTTCAATCAGCCCCAGCATTTT
cdr3_aa: CASSVNAGFNQPQHF

clone_size: .
j_call: TRBJ2-4
v_call: TRBV9
d_call: TRBD1
cdr3_nt: TGTGCCAGCAGCGCTACAGGGGGCAGAAACATTCAGTACTTC
cdr3_aa: CASSATGGRNIQYF

clone_size: .
j_call: TRBJ2-5
v_call: TRBV25-1
d_call: .
cdr3_nt: TGTGCCAGCAGCCTTCCGACCACCCAAGAGACCCAGTACTTC
cdr3_aa: CASSLPTTQETQYF

clone_size: .
j_call: TRBJ1-2
v_call: TRBV7-2
d_call: .
cdr3_nt: TGTGCCAGCAGCTTAGGGACAGTTAACTATGGCTACACCTTC
cdr3_aa: CASSLGTVNYGYTF

clone_size: .
j_call: TRBJ2-3
v_call: TRBV4-2
d_call: TRBD1
cdr3_nt: TGTGCCAGCAGCCAAGGGGCAGGGGGCGCAGATACGCAGTATTTT
cdr3_aa: CASSQGAGGADTQYF

clone_size: .
j_call: TRBJ1-2
v_call: TRBV18
d_call: .
cdr3_nt: TGTGCCAGCTCACCACTAATCCGGGACACCGCGGGAGGCTACACCTTC
cdr3_aa: CASSPLIRDTAGGYTF

clone_size: .
j_call: TRBJ2-1
v_call: TRBV5-1
d_call: TRBD2
cdr3_nt: TGCGCCAGCAGCTTGGTGCCAGCGGGAGGACTCTACAATGAGCAGTTCTTC
cdr3_aa: CASSLVPAGGLYNEQFF

clone_size: .
j_call: TRBJ1-4
v_call: TRBV28
d_call: .
cdr3_nt: TGTGCCAGCAGTTGGCGGTCTCCCGAAAAACTGTTTTTT
cdr3_aa: CASSWRSPEKLFF

clone_size: .
j_call: TRBJ2-7
v_call: TRBV7-9
d_call: .
cdr3_nt: TGTGCCAGCAGCTTAACAAATTCACTAGACGAGCAGTACTTC
cdr3_aa: CASSLTNSLDEQYF

clone_size: .
j_call: TRBJ2-5
v_call: TRBV29-1
d_call: .
cdr3_nt: TGCAGCGCCAGCGCCGGACGGAGGAAAGAGACCCAGTACTTC
cdr3_aa: CSASAGRRKETQYF

clone_size: .
j_call: TRBJ2-5
v_call: TRBV5-1
d_call: .
cdr3_nt: TGCGCCAGCAGCCCCAGGACGTCCGGACGACTCCTGGAGACCCAGTACTTC
cdr3_aa: CASSPRTSGRLLETQYF

clone_size: .
j_call: TRBJ2-1
v_call: TRBV7-9
d_call: TRBD2
cdr3_nt: TGTGCCAGCAGCCCCCGAGGACTAGTCTCGAATGAGCAGTTCTTC
cdr3_aa: CASSPRGLVSNEQFF

clone_size: .
j_call: TRBJ2-5
v_call: TRBV5-1
d_call: .
cdr3_nt: TGCGCCAGCAGCTTAACCGGGAGTCAAGAGACCCAGTACTTC
cdr3_aa: CASSLTGSQETQYF

clone_size: .
j_call: TRBJ1-2
v_call: TRBV27
d_call: TRBD1
cdr3_nt: TGTGCCAGCAGGATGACAGGGAACTATGGCTACACCTTC
cdr3_aa: CASRMTGNYGYTF

clone_size: .
j_call: TRBJ1-1
v_call: TRBV5-4
d_call: .
cdr3_nt: TGTGCCAGCAGCCCTAGGGACATCACTGAAGCTTTCTTT
cdr3_aa: CASSPRDITEAFF

clone_size: .
j_call: TRBJ2-1
v_call: TRBV28
d_call: .
cdr3_nt: TGTGCCAGCAGTTTCGGGGGAGCCGGATACAATGAGCAGTTCTTC
cdr3_aa: CASSFGGAGYNEQFF

clone_size: .
j_call: TRBJ1-4
v_call: TRBV9
d_call: .
cdr3_nt: TGTGCCAGCAGCGCTAGGGCTACTAATGAAAAACTGTTTTTT
cdr3_aa: CASSARATNEKLFF

clone_size: .
j_call: TRBJ2-5
v_call: TRBV29-1
d_call: .
cdr3_nt: TGCAGCGCTGAGGGGGGCGAAATAGCAGAGACCCAGTACTTC
cdr3_aa: CSAEGGEIAETQYF

clone_size: .
j_call: TRBJ2-2
v_call: TRBV7-9
d_call: TRBD1
cdr3_nt: TGTGCCAGCAGCTTCCGGGACAGCTACACCGGGGAGCTGTTTTTT
cdr3_aa: CASSFRDSYTGELFF

clone_size: .
j_call: TRBJ1-2
v_call: TRBV4-3
d_call: TRBD1
cdr3_nt: TGCGCCAGCAGCACCCGAGGACAGGGGACACGCTATGGCTACACCTTC
cdr3_aa: CASSTRGQGTRYGYTF

clone_size: .
j_call: TRBJ2-1
v_call: TRBV20-1
d_call: .
cdr3_nt: TGCAGTGCTTGGGGGGTCAATGAGCAGTTCTTC
cdr3_aa: CSAWGVNEQFF

clone_size: .
j_call: TRBJ2-5
v_call: TRBV5-1
d_call: .
cdr3_nt: TGCGCCAGCAGCTTGGCCACTGGCCAAGAGACCCAGTACTTC
cdr3_aa: CASSLATGQETQYF

clone_size: .
j_call: TRBJ2-1
v_call: TRBV2
d_call: TRBD2
cdr3_nt: TGTGCCAGCAGGTGGCTATCTAGCGGGAGGGATGACAATGAGCAGTTCTTC
cdr3_aa: CASRWLSSGRDDNEQFF

clone_size: .
j_call: TRBJ2-5
v_call: TRBV6-1
d_call: TRBD1
cdr3_nt: TGTGCCAGCAGTGGTCCAGGGGGCGGAGAGACCCAGTACTTC
cdr3_aa: CASSGPGGGETQYF

clone_size: .
j_call: TRBJ2-3
v_call: TRBV5-1
d_call: TRBD2
cdr3_nt: TGCGCCAGCAGCTTGGCGGGGGGGACTCAACGTTATGGTACGCAGTATTTT
cdr3_aa: CASSLAGGTQRYGTQYF